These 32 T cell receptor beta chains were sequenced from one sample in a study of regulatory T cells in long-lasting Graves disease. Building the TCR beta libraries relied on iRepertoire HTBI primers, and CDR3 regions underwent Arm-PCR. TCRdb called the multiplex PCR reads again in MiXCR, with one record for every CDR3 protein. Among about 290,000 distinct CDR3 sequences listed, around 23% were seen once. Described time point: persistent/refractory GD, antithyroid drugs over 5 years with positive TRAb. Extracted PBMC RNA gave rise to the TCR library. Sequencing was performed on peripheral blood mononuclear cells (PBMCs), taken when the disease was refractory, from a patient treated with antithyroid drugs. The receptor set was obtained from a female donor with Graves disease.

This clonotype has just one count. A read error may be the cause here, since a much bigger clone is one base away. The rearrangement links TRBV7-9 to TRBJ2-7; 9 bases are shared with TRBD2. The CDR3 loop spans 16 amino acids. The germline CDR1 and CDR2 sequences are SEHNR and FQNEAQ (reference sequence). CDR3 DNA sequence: TGTGCCAACAGCTTAGCGGGAGCTGCCAGCGACTACGAGCAGTACTTC. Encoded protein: CANSLAGAASDYEQYF.

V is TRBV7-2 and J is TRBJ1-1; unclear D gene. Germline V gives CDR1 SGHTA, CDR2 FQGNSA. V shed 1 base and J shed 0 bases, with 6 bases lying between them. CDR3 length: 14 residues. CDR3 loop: CASSLVRVNTEAFF. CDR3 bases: TGTGCCAGCAGCTTAGTTCGGGTGAACACTGAAGCTTTCTTT.

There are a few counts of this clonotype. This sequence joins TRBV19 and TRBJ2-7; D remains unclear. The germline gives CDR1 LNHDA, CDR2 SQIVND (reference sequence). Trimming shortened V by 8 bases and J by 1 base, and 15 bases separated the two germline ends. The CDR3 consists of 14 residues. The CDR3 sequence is CASSHGGPSYEQYF. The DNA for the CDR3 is TGTGCCAGTTCCCACGGCGGTCCTTCCTACGAGCAGTACTTC. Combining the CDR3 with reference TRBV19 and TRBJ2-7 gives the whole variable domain DGGITQSPKYLFRKEGQNVTLSCEQNLNHDAMYWYRQDPGQGLRLIYYSQIVNDFQKGDIAEGYSVSREKKESFPLTVTSAQKNPTAFYLCASSHGGPSYEQYFGPGTRLTVT.

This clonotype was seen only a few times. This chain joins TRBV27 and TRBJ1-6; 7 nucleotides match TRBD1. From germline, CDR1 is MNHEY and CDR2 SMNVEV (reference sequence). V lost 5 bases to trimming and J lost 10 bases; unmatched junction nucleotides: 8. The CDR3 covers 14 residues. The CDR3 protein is CASSLQGTGSPLHF. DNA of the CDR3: TGTGCCAGCAGTCTACAGGGGACCGGCTCACCCCTCCACTTT.

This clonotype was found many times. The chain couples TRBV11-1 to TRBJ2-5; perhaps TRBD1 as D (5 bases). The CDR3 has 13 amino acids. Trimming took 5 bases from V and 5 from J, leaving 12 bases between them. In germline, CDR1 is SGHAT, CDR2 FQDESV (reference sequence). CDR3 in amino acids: CASSPIKGETQYF. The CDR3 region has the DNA TGTGCCAGCAGCCCAATCAAGGGGGAGACCCAGTACTTC.

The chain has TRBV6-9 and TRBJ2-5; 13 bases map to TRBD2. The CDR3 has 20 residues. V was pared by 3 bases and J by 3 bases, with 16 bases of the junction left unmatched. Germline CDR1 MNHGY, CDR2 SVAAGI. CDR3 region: CASSYLRTAGLAGNKETQYF. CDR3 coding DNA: TGTGCCAGCAGTTACTTACGAACCGCGGGACTAGCGGGGAACAAAGAGACCCAGTACTTC.

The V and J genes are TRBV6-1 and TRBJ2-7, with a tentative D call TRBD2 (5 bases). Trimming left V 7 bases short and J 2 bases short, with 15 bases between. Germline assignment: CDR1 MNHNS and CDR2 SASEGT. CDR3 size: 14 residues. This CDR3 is CASTPTTPAYEQYF. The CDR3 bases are TGTGCCAGCACACCGACTACCCCTGCCTACGAGCAGTACTTC.

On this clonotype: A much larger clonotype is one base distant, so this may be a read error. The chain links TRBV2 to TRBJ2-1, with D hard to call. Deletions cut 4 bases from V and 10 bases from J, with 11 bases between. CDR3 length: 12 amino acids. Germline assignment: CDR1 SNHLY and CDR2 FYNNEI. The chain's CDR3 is CASSVSGYEQFF. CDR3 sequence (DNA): TGTGCCAGCAGTGTGTCCGGTTACGAGCAGTTCTTC.

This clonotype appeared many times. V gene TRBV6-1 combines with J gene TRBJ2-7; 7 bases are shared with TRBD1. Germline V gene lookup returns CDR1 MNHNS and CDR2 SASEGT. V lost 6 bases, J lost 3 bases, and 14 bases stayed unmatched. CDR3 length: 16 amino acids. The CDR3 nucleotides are TGTGCCAGCAGATCAGGACAGGCTCAAACGAACTACGAGCAGTACTTC. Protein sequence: CASRSGQAQTNYEQYF.

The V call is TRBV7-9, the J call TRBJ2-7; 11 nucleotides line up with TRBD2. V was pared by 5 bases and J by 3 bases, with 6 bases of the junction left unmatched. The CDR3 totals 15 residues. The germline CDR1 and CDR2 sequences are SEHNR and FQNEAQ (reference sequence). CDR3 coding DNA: TGTGCCAGCAGCCATACTAGCGGGAGTTACTACGAGCAGTACTTC. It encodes CASSHTSGSYYEQYF.

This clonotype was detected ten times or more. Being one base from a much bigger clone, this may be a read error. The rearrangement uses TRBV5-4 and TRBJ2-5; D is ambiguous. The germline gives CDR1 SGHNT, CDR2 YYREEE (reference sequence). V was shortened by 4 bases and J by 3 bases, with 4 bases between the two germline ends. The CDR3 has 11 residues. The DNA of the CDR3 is TGTGCCAGCAGCATAGAAGAGACCCAGTACTTC. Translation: CASSIEETQYF.

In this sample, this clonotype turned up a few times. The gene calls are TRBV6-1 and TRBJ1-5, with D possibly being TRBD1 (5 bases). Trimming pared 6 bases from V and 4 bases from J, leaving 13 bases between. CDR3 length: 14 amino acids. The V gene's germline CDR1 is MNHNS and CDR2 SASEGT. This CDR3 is CASSIGTGNQPQHF. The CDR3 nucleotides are TGTGCCAGCAGCATAGGGACGGGGAATCAGCCCCAGCATTTT.

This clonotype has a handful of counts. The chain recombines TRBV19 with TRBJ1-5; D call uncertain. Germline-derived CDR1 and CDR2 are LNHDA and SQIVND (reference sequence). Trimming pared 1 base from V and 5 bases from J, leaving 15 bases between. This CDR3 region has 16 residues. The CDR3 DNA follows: TGTGCCAGTAGTATAGTCCCCGGCCAACCTTATCAGCCCCAGCATTTT. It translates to CASSIVPGQPYQPQHF. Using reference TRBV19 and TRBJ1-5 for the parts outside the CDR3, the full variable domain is DGGITQSPKYLFRKEGQNVTLSCEQNLNHDAMYWYRQDPGQGLRLIYYSQIVNDFQKGDIAEGYSVSREKKESFPLTVTSAQKNPTAFYLCASSIVPGQPYQPQHFGDGTRLSIL.

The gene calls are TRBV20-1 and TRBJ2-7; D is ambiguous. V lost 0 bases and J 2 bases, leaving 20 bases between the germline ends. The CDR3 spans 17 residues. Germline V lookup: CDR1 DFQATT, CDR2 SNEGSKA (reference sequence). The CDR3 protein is CSARDLEFGAGAYEQYF. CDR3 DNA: TGCAGTGCTAGAGATCTCGAGTTTGGCGCTGGGGCCTACGAGCAGTACTTC.

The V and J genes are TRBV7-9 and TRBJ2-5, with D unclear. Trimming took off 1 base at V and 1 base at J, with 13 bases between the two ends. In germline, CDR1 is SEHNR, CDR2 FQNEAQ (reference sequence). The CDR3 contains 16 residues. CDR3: CASSLEARVIQETQYF. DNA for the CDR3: TGTGCCAGCAGCTTAGAAGCACGCGTGATCCAAGAGACCCAGTACTTC. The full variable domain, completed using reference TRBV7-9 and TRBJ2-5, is DTGVSQNPRHKITKRGQNVTFRCDPISEHNRLYWYRQTLGQGPEFLTYFQNEAQLEKSRLLSDRFSAERPKGSFSTLEIQRTEQGDSAMYLCASSLEARVIQETQYFGPGTRLLVL.

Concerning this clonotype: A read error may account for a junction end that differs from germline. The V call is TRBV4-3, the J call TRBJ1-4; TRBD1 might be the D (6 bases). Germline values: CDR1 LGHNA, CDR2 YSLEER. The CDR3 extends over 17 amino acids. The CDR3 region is CASSQEPIQGYIEELFF. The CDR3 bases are TGCGCCAGCAGCCAAGAACCAATACAGGGCTACATTGAAGAACTGTTTTTT.

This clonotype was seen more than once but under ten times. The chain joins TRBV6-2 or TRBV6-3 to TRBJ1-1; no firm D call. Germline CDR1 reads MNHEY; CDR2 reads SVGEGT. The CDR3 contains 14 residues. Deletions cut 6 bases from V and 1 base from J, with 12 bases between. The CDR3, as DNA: TGTGCCAGCAGGAATCTCGGAACGAACACTGAAGCTTTCTTT. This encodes CASRNLGTNTEAFF.

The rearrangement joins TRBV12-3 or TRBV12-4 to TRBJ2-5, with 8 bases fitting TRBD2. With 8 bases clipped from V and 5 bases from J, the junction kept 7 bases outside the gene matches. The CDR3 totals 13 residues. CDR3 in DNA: TGTGCCAGCGCCGGGGGGGGTGTGGAGACCCAGTACTTC. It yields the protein CASAGGGVETQYF.

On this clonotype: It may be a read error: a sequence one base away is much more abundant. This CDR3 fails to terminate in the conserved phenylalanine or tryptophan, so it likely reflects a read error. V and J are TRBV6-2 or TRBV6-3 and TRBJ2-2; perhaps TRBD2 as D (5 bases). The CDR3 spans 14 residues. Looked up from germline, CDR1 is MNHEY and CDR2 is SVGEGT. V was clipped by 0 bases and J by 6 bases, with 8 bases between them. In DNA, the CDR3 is TGTGCCAGCAGTTACTCGAAAGCGGCCGGGGAGCTGTTTTAT. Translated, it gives CASSYSKAAGELFY.

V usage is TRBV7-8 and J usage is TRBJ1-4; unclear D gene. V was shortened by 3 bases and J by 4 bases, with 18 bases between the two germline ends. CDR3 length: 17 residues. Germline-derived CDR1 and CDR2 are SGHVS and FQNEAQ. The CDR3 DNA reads TGTGCCAGCAGCTTTTACGGGTTTCGATCGATTAATGAAAAACTGTTTTTT. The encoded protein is CASSFYGFRSINEKLFF.

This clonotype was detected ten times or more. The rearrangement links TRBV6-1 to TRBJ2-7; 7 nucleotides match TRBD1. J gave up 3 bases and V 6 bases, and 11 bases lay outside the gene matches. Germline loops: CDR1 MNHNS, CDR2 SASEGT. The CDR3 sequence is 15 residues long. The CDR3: CASRNPGGSVYEQYF. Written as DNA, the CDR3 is TGTGCCAGCAGAAACCCAGGGGGTTCTGTCTACGAGCAGTACTTC.

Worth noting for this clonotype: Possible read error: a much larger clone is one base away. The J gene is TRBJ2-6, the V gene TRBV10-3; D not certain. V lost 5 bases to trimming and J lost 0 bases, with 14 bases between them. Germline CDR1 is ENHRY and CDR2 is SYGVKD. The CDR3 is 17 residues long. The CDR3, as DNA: TGTGCCATCAGTTACCCGGCGGCCAACTCTGGGGCCAACGTCCTGACTTTC. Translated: CAISYPAANSGANVLTF.

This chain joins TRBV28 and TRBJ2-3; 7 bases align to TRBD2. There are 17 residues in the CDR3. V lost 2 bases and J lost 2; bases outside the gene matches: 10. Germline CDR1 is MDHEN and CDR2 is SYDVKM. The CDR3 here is CASSLSIGSGNTDTQYF. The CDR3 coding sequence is TGTGCCAGCAGTTTAAGTATCGGGAGCGGGAACACAGATACGCAGTATTTT. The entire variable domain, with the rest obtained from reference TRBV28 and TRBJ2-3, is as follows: DVKVTQSSRYLVKRTGEKVFLECVQDMDHENMFWYRQDPGLGLRLIYFSYDVKMKEKGDIPEGYSVSREKKERFSLILESASTNQTSMYLCASSLSIGSGNTDTQYFGPGTRLTVL.

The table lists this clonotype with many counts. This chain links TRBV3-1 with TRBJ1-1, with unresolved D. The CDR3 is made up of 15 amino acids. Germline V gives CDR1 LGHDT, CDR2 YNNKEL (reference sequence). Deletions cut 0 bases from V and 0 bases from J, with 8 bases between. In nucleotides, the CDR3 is TGTGCCAGCAGCCAAGATTCTGGGATGAACACTGAAGCTTTCTTT. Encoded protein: CASSQDSGMNTEAFF.

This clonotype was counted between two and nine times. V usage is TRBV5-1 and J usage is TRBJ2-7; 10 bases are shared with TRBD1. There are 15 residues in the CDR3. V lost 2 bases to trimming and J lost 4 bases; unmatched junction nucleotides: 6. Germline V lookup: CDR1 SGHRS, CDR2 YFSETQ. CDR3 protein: CASSFGTGVMYEQYF. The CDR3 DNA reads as TGCGCCAGCAGCTTCGGGACAGGGGTTATGTACGAGCAGTACTTC.

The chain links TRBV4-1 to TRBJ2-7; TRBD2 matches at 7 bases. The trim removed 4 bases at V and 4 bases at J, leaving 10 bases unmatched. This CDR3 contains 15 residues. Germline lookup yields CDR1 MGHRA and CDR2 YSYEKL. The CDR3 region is CASSPRGREEYEQYF. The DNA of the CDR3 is TGCGCCAGCAGCCCTAGAGGTCGGGAGGAATACGAGCAGTACTTC.

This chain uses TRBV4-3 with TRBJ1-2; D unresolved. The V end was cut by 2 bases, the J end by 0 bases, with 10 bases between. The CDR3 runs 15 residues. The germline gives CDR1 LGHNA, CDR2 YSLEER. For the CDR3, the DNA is TGCGCCAGCAGCCAATCGGAGCTTACTAACTATGGCTACACCTTC. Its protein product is CASSQSELTNYGYTF.

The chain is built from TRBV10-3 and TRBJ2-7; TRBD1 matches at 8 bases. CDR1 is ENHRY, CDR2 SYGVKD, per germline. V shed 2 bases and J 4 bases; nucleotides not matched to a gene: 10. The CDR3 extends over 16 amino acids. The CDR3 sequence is CAISESYGTGPYEQYF. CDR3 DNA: TGTGCCATCAGTGAGAGTTATGGGACAGGTCCGTACGAGCAGTACTTC.

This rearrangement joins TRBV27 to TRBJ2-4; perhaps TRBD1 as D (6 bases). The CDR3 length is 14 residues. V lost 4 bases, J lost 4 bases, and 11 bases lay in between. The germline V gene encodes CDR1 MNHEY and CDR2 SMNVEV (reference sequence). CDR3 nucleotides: TGTGCCAGCAGTTGGTCAGGGGTGAAAAACATTCAGTACTTC. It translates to CASSWSGVKNIQYF.

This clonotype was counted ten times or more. The CDR3 DNA sequence: TGTGCCAGCAGTGGTTGGGAGGAAGAGACCCAGTACTTC. Translating gives CASSGWEEETQYF. This chain links TRBV2 with TRBJ2-5; a possible D gene is TRBD2 (6 bases). The CDR3 covers 13 residues. CDR1 and CDR2 (germline): SNHLY, FYNNEI. V was pared by 4 bases and J by 3 bases, with 9 bases between.

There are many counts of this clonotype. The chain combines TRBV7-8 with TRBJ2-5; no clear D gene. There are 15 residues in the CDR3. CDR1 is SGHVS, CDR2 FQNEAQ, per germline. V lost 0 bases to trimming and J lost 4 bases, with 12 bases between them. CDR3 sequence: CASSLASTPGETQYF. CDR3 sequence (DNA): TGTGCCAGCAGCTTAGCGTCGACACCGGGAGAGACCCAGTACTTC.

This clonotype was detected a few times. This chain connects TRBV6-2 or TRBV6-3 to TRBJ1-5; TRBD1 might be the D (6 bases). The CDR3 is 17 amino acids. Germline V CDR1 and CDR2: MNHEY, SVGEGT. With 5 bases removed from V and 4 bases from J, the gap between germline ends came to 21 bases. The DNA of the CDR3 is TGTGCCAGCAGTGACCATCAACACAGGGACTGGAATCAGCCCCAGCATTTT. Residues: CASSDHQHRDWNQPQHF.